A selection of T cell receptor beta chains follows, all from one sample in a study of T cell changes during pregnancy in multiple sclerosis. Clones were sequenced by immunoSEQ multiplex PCR, and TCRdb holds only the in-frame ones, with some missing. The repertoire holds around 57,000 clones, with roughly nine tenths as singletons. The sequencing here drew on peripheral blood, taken in the first trimester of pregnancy. The receptors stem from a female donor with multiple sclerosis, enrolled in a pregnancy study. CDR3s leave out the opening cysteine and the closing phenylalanine or tryptophan. D genes are given only for firm matches.

D: TRBD1; V: TRBV5-1; CDR3: ASSTDRVRETQY
D: .; V: TRBV7-2; CDR3: ASSLNLETDTQY
D: .; V: TRBV10-1; CDR3: ASSESSRWTGELF
D: .; V: TRBV2; CDR3: ASTRRGLTIPMNTEAF
D: TRBD1; V: TRBV19; CDR3: ASTTPGQGGQPQH
D: .; V: TRBV5-5; CDR3: ASSPGPGEYTEAF
D: TRBD1; V: TRBV25-1; CDR3: ASIRSGGNYGYT
D: TRBD1; V: TRBV5-1; CDR3: ASSLDRTGTTDTQY
D: .; V: TRBV4-1; CDR3: ASSQDSYRVVLNTEAF
D: TRBD2; V: TRBV7-2; CDR3: ASSFGGLAGQETQY
D: TRBD2; V: TRBV18; CDR3: ASSPMAGGVQETQY
D: TRBD2; V: TRBV7-6; CDR3: ASSWPGLAKYQETQY
D: TRBD1; V: TRBV27; CDR3: ASSFRTGDGYT
D: .; V: TRBV14; CDR3: ASSQDDRHYGYT
D: .; V: TRBV11-2; CDR3: ASSLGLQGDQPQH
D: .; V: TRBV9; CDR3: ASSVGREGAQY
D: TRBD1; V: TRBV11-2; CDR3: ASSLNRGQGGEQF
D: TRBD1; V: TRBV5-1; CDR3: ASSPRRDRSLSYEQY
D: .; V: TRBV19; CDR3: ASSIGETADPFQETQY
D: TRBD1; V: TRBV7-6; CDR3: ASSVGQGTEAF
D: TRBD2; V: TRBV2; CDR3: ASSELAGRNNEQF
D: .; V: TRBV5-1; CDR3: ASSLGGPATQY
D: TRBD1; V: TRBV7-3; CDR3: ASSQKGARGYTEAF
D: .; V: TRBV27; CDR3: ASSLALQGRHEQY
D: TRBD1; V: TRBV5-8; CDR3: ASSPRQGMNTEAF